A few counts support the clone carrying this T cell receptor beta chain. Its antigen is as yet unknown. The germline CDR1 and CDR2 sequences are MRHNA and SNTAGT. V shed 3 bases and J 4 bases; nucleotides not matched to a gene: 4. This CDR3 comprises 14 residues. This sample is part of a study of early T cells in non-severe SARS-CoV-2 infection. Study information: The study sequenced bulk RNA from unsorted whole blood, with chains unpaired. Overall study results and limits: Lookups in VDJdb leaned toward anti-spike CD8 responses and missed private and CD4 specificities.

Each cDNA molecule carried a unique molecular identifier. TCRdb reprocessed the 5' RACE reads with MiXCR, giving one entry per CDR3 protein. The sample includes about 64,000 distinct CDR3 sequences, 20% seen only once; the top ten take 16%. The sequences come from whole blood, collected at baseline. This chain uses TRBV6-4 with TRBJ2-5; 8 positions agree with TRBD1. The sequence was collected from an adult who was a healthcare worker with PCR-confirmed SARS-CoV-2 infection or an uninfected control (not recorded which). CDR3 nucleotides: TGTGCCAGCAGTGAGGCAGGGGGCGCAGAGACCCAGTACTTC. Amino acids: CASSEAGGAETQYF.